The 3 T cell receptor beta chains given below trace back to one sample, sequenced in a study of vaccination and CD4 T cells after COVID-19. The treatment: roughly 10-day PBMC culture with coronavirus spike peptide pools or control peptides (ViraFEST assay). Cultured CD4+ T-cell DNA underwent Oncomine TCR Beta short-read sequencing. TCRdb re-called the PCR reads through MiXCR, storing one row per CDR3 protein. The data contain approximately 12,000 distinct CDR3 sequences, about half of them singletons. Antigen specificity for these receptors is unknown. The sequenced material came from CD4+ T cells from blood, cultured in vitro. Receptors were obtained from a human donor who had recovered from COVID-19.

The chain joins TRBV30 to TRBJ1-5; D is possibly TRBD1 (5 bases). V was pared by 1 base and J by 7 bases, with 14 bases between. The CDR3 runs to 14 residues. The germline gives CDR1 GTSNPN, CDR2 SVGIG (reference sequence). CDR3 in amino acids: CAWSGGGPRQPQHF. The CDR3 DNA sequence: TGTGCCTGGAGTGGGGGGGGTCCAAGACAGCCCCAGCATTTT.

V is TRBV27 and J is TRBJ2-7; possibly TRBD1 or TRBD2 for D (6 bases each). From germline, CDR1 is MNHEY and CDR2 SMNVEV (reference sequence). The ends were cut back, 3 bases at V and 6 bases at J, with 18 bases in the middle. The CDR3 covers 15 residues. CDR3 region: CASSFRGARNGEQYF. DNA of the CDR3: TGTGCCAGCAGTTTTAGGGGGGCGCGAAATGGCGAGCAGTACTTC.

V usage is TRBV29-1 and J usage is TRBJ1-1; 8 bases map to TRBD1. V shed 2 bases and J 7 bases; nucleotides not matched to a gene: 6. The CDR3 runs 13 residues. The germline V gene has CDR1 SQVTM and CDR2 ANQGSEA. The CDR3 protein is CSVEKTGESEAFF. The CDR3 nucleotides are TGCAGCGTTGAAAAGACAGGGGAAAGTGAAGCTTTCTTT. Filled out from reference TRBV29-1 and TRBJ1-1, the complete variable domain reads SAVISQKPSRDICQRGTSLTIQCQVDSQVTMMFWYRQQPGQSLTLIATANQGSEATYESGFVIDKFPISRPNLTFSTLTVSNMSPEDSSIYLCSVEKTGESEAFFGQGTRLTVV.